Following are 13 T cell receptor beta chains from one sample sequenced in a study of CD8 T cells in ankylosing spondylitis. The study's findings and limits: A motif of seven or eight highly homologous TCR beta variants was seen as apparently characteristic of ankylosing spondylitis blood.

TCRdb redid the calling of the 5' RACE reads with MiXCR, one entry per CDR3 protein. The repertoire holds 800,000 to 900,000 distinct CDR3 sequences, about an eighth seen once, with 0.51% in the top ten. These receptors lack a known antigen. The sequencing input was blood, either unsorted or a sorted T cell fraction (not recorded which). Receptors were obtained from a male donor with ankylosing spondylitis.

This clonotype was counted at least ten times. The rearrangement links TRBV12-3 or TRBV12-4 to TRBJ1-2, with TRBD1 as a possible D gene (5 bases). CDR3 size: 16 residues. The ends were cut back, 3 bases at V and 1 base at J, with 15 bases in the middle. This chain's CDR3 is CASSFPRDGFNYGYTF. DNA for the CDR3: TGTGCCAGCAGTTTCCCCCGGGACGGATTTAACTATGGCTACACCTTC.

The table lists this clonotype with a few counts. The chain combines TRBV9 with TRBJ2-1; the D is unclear. Germline V gene lookup returns CDR1 SGDLS and CDR2 YYNGEE. This CDR3 spans 15 amino acids. Between the trimmed V and J ends, which lost 0 bases and 1 base, there was a span of 8 bases. This CDR3 reads CASSVVAGSYNEQFF. The CDR3 DNA is TGTGCCAGCAGCGTAGTTGCAGGTTCCTACAATGAGCAGTTCTTC.

This clonotype was recorded many times. The V call is TRBV24-1, the J call TRBJ2-2; unclear D gene. Germline CDR1 reads KGHDR; CDR2 reads SFDVKD. This CDR3 spans 15 amino acids. Trimming cost V 9 bases and J 2 bases, with 15 bases left between them. CDR3 in amino acids: CATGLGQANTGELFF. The DNA for the CDR3 is TGTGCCACCGGCCTCGGGCAGGCTAACACCGGGGAGCTGTTTTTT.

This clonotype has only a few counts. The chain joins TRBV6-1 to TRBJ1-6, with 7 bases aligning to TRBD1. V dropped 5 bases and J dropped 6; count of bases not matched to a gene: 4. The CDR3 sequence is 14 residues long. The germline V gene has CDR1 MNHNS and CDR2 SASEGT. The CDR3 reads CASSIDRVNSPLHF. Here the CDR3 DNA reads TGTGCCAGCAGTATAGACAGGGTTAATTCACCCCTCCACTTT.

J is TRBJ2-5 and V is TRBV20-1, with TRBD2 identical over 8 bases. Germline V lookup: CDR1 DFQATT, CDR2 SNEGSKA (reference sequence). This CDR3 spans 13 amino acids. V shed 5 bases, J shed 5 bases, and the junction held 7 bases outside the gene matches. CDR3: CSAGGPGGETQYF. CDR3 in DNA: TGCAGTGCTGGGGGGCCGGGAGGGGAGACCCAGTACTTC.

The chain uses TRBV5-1 and TRBJ2-5; TRBD2 is a possible D gene (5 bases). V gave up 4 bases and J gave up 1 base, with 14 bases separating them. Germline CDR1 SGHRS, CDR2 YFSETQ. The CDR3 totals 15 residues. The CDR3 region is CASSPGLVLQETQYF. The CDR3 region has the DNA TGCGCCAGCAGCCCCGGACTCGTACTCCAAGAGACCCAGTACTTC.

This clonotype showed up just a few times. The CDR3 is CASSQVPGLNTEAFF. In DNA, the CDR3 is TGTGCCAGCAGCCAAGTCCCAGGCTTGAACACTGAAGCTTTCTTT. The chain is built from TRBV4-2 and TRBJ1-1; D gene ambiguous. V was clipped by 1 base and J by 0 bases, with 9 bases between them. Per germline, CDR1 LGHNA and CDR2 YNFKEQ. The CDR3 totals 15 residues.

The sample holds a few counts of this clonotype. The rearrangement uses TRBV28 and TRBJ2-7; 13 positions match TRBD2. The CDR3 is 19 residues long. V gave up 0 bases and J gave up 2 bases; unmatched junction bases: 10. Per the germline V gene, CDR1 is MDHEN and CDR2 is SYDVKM. The CDR3 spells CASSLWTSGRSSRPYEQYF. CDR3 sequence (DNA): TGTGCCAGCAGTTTATGGACTAGCGGGAGGTCGTCCCGCCCCTACGAGCAGTACTTC.

A few counts support this clonotype. The gene calls are TRBV12-3 or TRBV12-4 and TRBJ2-1, with TRBD2 matching over 7 bases. The CDR3 consists of 16 residues. Germline trimming cut 6 bases from V and 3 bases from J; bases unmatched to any gene: 11. The CDR3 region is CASRRSRLADYNEQFF. The DNA of the CDR3 is TGTGCCAGCAGACGTAGTCGACTAGCAGACTACAATGAGCAGTTCTTC.

This sequence joins TRBV27 and TRBJ1-5; D may be TRBD1 (5 bases). The V and J ends lost 6 bases and 9 bases respectively, with 18 bases between them. This CDR3 has 14 residues. Germline V gene lookup returns CDR1 MNHEY and CDR2 SMNVEV (reference sequence). CDR3 loop: CASSRDRRLGPQHF. In DNA, the CDR3 is TGTGCCAGCAGCCGGGACCGACGGCTAGGGCCCCAGCATTTT.

This chain connects TRBV4-3 to TRBJ1-2, with D uncertain. The germline gives CDR1 LGHNA, CDR2 YSLEER. The CDR3 length is 16 residues. V lost 4 bases and J lost 4, with 19 bases in between. The CDR3 bases are TGCGCCAGCAGCCGAGGTCGAAACCGGAGAGCCTATGGCTACACCTTC. Its translation: CASSRGRNRRAYGYTF.

This clonotype was seen a handful of times. The gene calls are TRBV20-1 and TRBJ2-7, with D tentatively TRBD2 (5 bases). V lost 1 base to trimming and J lost 3 bases, with 13 bases between them. This CDR3 region has 14 residues. Germline loops: CDR1 DFQATT, CDR2 SNEGSKA (reference sequence). In DNA form, the CDR3 reads TGCAGTGCTAGAGGAGGGCCCTCCATCTACGAGCAGTACTTC. It yields the protein CSARGGPSIYEQYF.

This clonotype has a handful of counts. V gene TRBV29-1 combines with J gene TRBJ2-7; D possibly corresponds to TRBD2 (6 bases). The germline V gene encodes CDR1 SQVTM and CDR2 ANQGSEA. Trimming took 6 bases from V and 6 from J, leaving 18 bases between them. This CDR3 spans 13 amino acids. The CDR3 protein is CSVAETRRGEQYF. In DNA, the CDR3 is TGCAGCGTGGCGGAGACTAGGAGGGGCGAGCAGTACTTC.